The 17 T cell receptor beta chains below were found in one sample sequenced in a study of CD8 T cells in Susac syndrome. With random hexamers, reverse transcription was performed on about 0.5 to 1 ug of RNA. TCRdb analysed the immunoSEQ multiplex PCR reads with MiXCR anew, one entry per CDR3 protein. The sample shows 300,000 or so distinct CDR3 sequences, around 90% of them seen only once. Sequencing used CD4+ T cells from PBMCs. The receptors were sampled from a human donor with multiple sclerosis.

The chain joins TRBV19 to TRBJ2-1; 13 nucleotides match TRBD2. V lost 5 bases and J lost 6; bases outside the gene matches: 16. The CDR3 runs to 19 residues. Germline assignment: CDR1 LNHDA and CDR2 SQIVND (reference sequence). CDR3: CASSRRTSGGTASTNEQFF. The CDR3 bases are TGTGCCAGTAGTCGTAGGACTAGCGGGGGTACCGCGTCCACCAATGAGCAGTTCTTC. Together with reference TRBV19 and TRBJ2-1, the CDR3 gives the full variable domain: DGGITQSPKYLFRKEGQNVTLSCEQNLNHDAMYWYRQDPGQGLRLIYYSQIVNDFQKGDIAEGYSVSREKKESFPLTVTSAQKNPTAFYLCASSRRTSGGTASTNEQFFGPGTRLTVL.

The sample holds a few counts of this clonotype. This chain joins TRBV29-1 and TRBJ1-1; TRBD1 matches 10 bases. The CDR3 runs to 13 residues. V trimming: 7 bases; J trimming: 2 bases; junction bases outside the gene matches: 4. Germline CDR1 reads SQVTM; CDR2 reads ANQGSEA. The CDR3 loop is CSGRTGGNTEAFF. The CDR3 coding sequence is TGCAGCGGCCGGACAGGGGGTAACACTGAAGCTTTCTTT.

This clonotype has just a few counts. The genes are TRBV24-1 and TRBJ2-2, with unresolved D. Germline V gene data show CDR1 as KGHDR and CDR2 as SFDVKD. The CDR3 has 14 amino acids. V was cut by 3 bases and J by 6 bases, with 10 bases left in between. The CDR3 nucleotides read TGTGCCACCAGTGATCCTACACGGCCCGGGGAGCTGTTTTTT. Its protein is CATSDPTRPGELFF.

V is TRBV20-1 and J is TRBJ1-6, with TRBD1 as a possible D gene (5 bases). The CDR3 loop spans 13 amino acids. The germline V gene has CDR1 DFQATT and CDR2 SNEGSKA (reference sequence). Between the trimmed V and J ends, which lost 5 bases and 7 bases, there was a span of 12 bases. The CDR3, as DNA: TGCAGTGCTCGCGGGGGGGTAAATTCACCCCTCCACTTT. Translating gives CSARGGVNSPLHF.

V gene TRBV7-3 combines with J gene TRBJ2-1, with 9 bases lining up with TRBD1. CDR1 SGHTA and CDR2 FQGTGA come from the germline V gene. With 4 bases clipped from V and 6 bases from J, the junction kept 7 bases outside the gene matches. The CDR3 totals 15 residues. CDR3: CASSWGQGPPNEQFF. CDR3 coding DNA: TGTGCCAGCAGCTGGGGACAGGGTCCACCCAATGAGCAGTTCTTC.

The V gene is TRBV14, the J gene TRBJ1-2, with 10 bases that match TRBD1. The CDR3 is made up of 17 amino acids. Germline V gene sequence: CDR1 SGHDN, CDR2 FVKESK. Trimming at V came to 4 bases and at J to 5 bases, leaving 13 bases not matched to a gene. The CDR3 DNA reads TGTGCCAGCAGCCCTCTTCGGGGACAGGGGAATGAGTATGGCTACACCTTC. It specifies CASSPLRGQGNEYGYTF.

This chain joins TRBV6-6 and TRBJ2-2; no clear D. Germline-derived CDR1 and CDR2 are MNHNY and SVGAGI (reference sequence). The ends were cut back, 2 bases at V and 1 base at J, with 5 bases in the middle. The CDR3 totals 14 residues. CDR3 sequence reads: CASSYGGNTGELFF. For the CDR3, the DNA is TGTGCCAGCAGTTACGGCGGGAACACCGGGGAGCTGTTTTTT.

The chain combines TRBV7-2 with TRBJ1-5; perhaps TRBD1 as D (5 bases). Trimming took off 1 base at V and 1 base at J, with 11 bases between the two ends. The CDR3 extends over 16 amino acids. CDR1 is SGHTA and CDR2 is FQGNSA in the germline V gene. CDR3 sequence reads: CASSLVGGRSNQPQHF. CDR3 DNA sequence: TGTGCCAGCAGCTTAGTCGGGGGACGGAGCAATCAGCCCCAGCATTTT.

In its sample, this clonotype was seen a few times. The genes are TRBV5-6 and TRBJ2-5; 10 nucleotides line up with TRBD2. V shed 4 bases, J shed 0 bases, and the junction held 6 bases outside the gene matches. Germline CDR1 is SGHDT and CDR2 is YYEEEE. CDR3 length: 16 residues. CDR3 region: CASSRSTSGYQETQYF. CDR3 nucleotide sequence: TGTGCCAGCAGCCGTTCGACTAGCGGGTACCAAGAGACCCAGTACTTC. The full variable domain, with the rest looked up from reference TRBV5-6 and TRBJ2-5, is DAGVTQSPTHLIKTRGQQVTLRCSPKSGHDTVSWYQQALGQGPQFIFQYYEEEERQRGNFPDRFSGHQFPNYSSELNVNALLLGDSALYLCASSRSTSGYQETQYFGPGTRLLVL.

The chain carries TRBV4-2 and TRBJ1-2; D gene uncertain. Trimming stripped 0 bases from V and 4 bases from J, with 12 bases between. The CDR3 has 15 amino acids. CDR1 is LGHNA, CDR2 YNFKEQ, per germline. The CDR3 bases are TGTGCCAGCAGCCAAGACGGGGTAGAAGGCTATGGCTACACCTTC. Translated: CASSQDGVEGYGYTF.

The chain links TRBV5-1 to TRBJ1-5, with D perhaps TRBD1 (6 bases). With 2 bases removed from V and 3 bases from J, the gap between germline ends came to 12 bases. Looked up from germline, CDR1 is SGHRS and CDR2 is YFSETQ. CDR3 length: 15 amino acids. CDR3 sequence (DNA): TGCGCCAGCAGCTTATCAGGGGCCGTCAATCAGCCCCAGCATTTT. Protein: CASSLSGAVNQPQHF.

The chain couples TRBV20-1 to TRBJ2-3; 8 nucleotides line up with TRBD2. Germline loops: CDR1 DFQATT, CDR2 SNEGSKA (reference sequence). The CDR3 length is 12 residues. V was clipped by 5 bases and J by 5 bases; unmatched bases: 3. CDR3 DNA sequence: TGCAGTGCTCCGAGCGGGGGAGATACGCAGTATTTT. It is translated as CSAPSGGDTQYF.

The chain employs TRBV24-1 and TRBJ2-1; D possibly corresponds to TRBD2 (5 bases). Germline V gene sequence: CDR1 KGHDR, CDR2 SFDVKD. There are 13 residues in the CDR3. V was trimmed by 1 base and J by 14 bases, leaving 14 bases between them. CDR3 sequence: CATSDFGAREKFF. CDR3 in DNA: TGTGCCACCAGTGATTTCGGCGCTAGGGAGAAGTTCTTC.

This clonotype was seen a single time. The chain has TRBV12-3 or TRBV12-4 and TRBJ2-6, with a weak D call TRBD2 (5 bases). The CDR3 totals 13 residues. V lost 10 bases, J lost 4 bases, and 11 bases lay in between. DNA of the CDR3: TGTGCCACTCGGGGTACCGGGGCCAACGTCCTGACTTTC. Amino acid sequence: CATRGTGANVLTF.

The chain employs TRBV12-3 or TRBV12-4 and TRBJ1-1, with unresolved D. CDR3 size: 13 residues. Deletions cut 7 bases from V and 5 bases from J, with 14 bases between. The CDR3 DNA is TGTGCCAGCAACCCGATGGGTGGTACTGAAGCTTTCTTT. It yields the protein CASNPMGGTEAFF.

This chain joins TRBV15 and TRBJ2-5; unclear D gene. Trimming took off 5 bases at V and 2 bases at J, with 6 bases between the two ends. The CDR3 is made up of 12 amino acids. Germline V gene sequence: CDR1 LNHNV, CDR2 YYDKDF (reference sequence). CDR3 bases: TGTGCCACCAGCCGTCCGCAAGAGACCCAGTACTTC. Protein: CATSRPQETQYF. Full variable domain (rest looked up from reference TRBV15 and TRBJ2-5): DAMVIQNPRYQVTQFGKPVTLSCSQTLNHNVMYWYQQKSSQAPKLLFHYYDKDFNNEADTPDNFQSRRPNTSFCFLDIRSPGLGDTAMYLCATSRPQETQYFGPGTRLLVL.

The genes are TRBV20-1 and TRBJ2-5; 10 bases are a match to TRBD1. V lost 6 bases, J lost 1 base, and 5 bases stayed unmatched. Germline V gives CDR1 DFQATT, CDR2 SNEGSKA (reference sequence). The CDR3 runs 14 residues. The CDR3 DNA reads TGCAGTGCACCGGGACAGGGGATCCAAGAGACCCAGTACTTC. This sequence encodes CSAPGQGIQETQYF.